This TCR beta chain came from a study of blood T cell repertoires in COVID-19. On the study more broadly: Samples came from the United States, Italy and Spain, spanning acute and convalescent COVID-19. PBMCs, B-cell-depleted T cells, or T cells were the source of the cDNA or gDNA that made up the material.

The ends were cut back, 7 bases at V and 6 bases at J, with 19 bases in the middle. Germline V CDR1 and CDR2: MGHRA, YSYEKL. This CDR3 spans 15 amino acids. Using immunoSEQ multiplex PCR, the repertoire was profiled, and TCRdb retains in-frame clones only, with some absent. The sample includes under 45,000 clones, 60% to 80% of them seen just once. This clone appeared a few times. The sequence derives from a man older than 75 with acute or convalescent COVID-19. V and J are TRBV4-1 and TRBJ1-5, with D possibly matching TRBD1 (6 bases). The sample taken for sequencing was peripheral blood. CDR3 nucleotide sequence: TGCGCCAGCACCAAAACGTCACAGGGTGGTCAGCCCCAGCATTTT. This encodes CASTKTSQGGQPQHF.